The clone carrying this T cell receptor beta chain was recorded at least ten times. The antigen is undetermined. Beta-chain TCR CDR3 regions were amplified from RNA transcripts. HTBI primers were used in a first-round RT-PCR, which preceded a second-round multiplex PCR. TCRdb independently ran MiXCR on the multiplex PCR reads; one entry per CDR3 protein. Here the sample spans 400,000 to 450,000 distinct CDR3 sequences, around 20% being singletons. The record originates from a study of Graves' ophthalmopathy and Graves' hyperthyroidism. Overall study context: Sampling took place at initial diagnosis, with peripheral blood obtained before any treatment.

Trimming took 6 bases from V and 5 from J; bases not matched to a gene: 11. CDR1 is MNHEY and CDR2 is SVGEGT in the germline V gene. The CDR3 loop spans 17 amino acids. As the starting material, 10 ml of fresh peripheral blood yielded the PBMCs. Study findings and constraints: Blood also harbored most expanded thyroid clonotypes above 0.001 frequency.

This sequence originates from a woman younger than 30 with stable Graves' hyperthyroidism. J is TRBJ2-5 and V is TRBV6-2 or TRBV6-3; 14 bases map to TRBD2. Sequencing was performed on peripheral blood. Here the CDR3 reads CASSKNLGLAGAETQYF. CDR3 nucleotides: TGTGCCAGCAGCAAAAACTTGGGACTAGCGGGAGCGGAGACCCAGTACTTC.